The 15 T cell receptor beta chains presented below share a single source sample, sequenced in a study of T cell responses to AZD1222 COVID-19 vaccine. Libraries were prepared by immunoSEQ multiplex PCR; TCRdb keeps only in-frame clonotypes and omits some of them. Of around 100,000 clones listed, less than 90% are singletons. Sample: peripheral blood, taken on day 0 of AZD1222 vaccination. The receptor source for this set is an adult in good health.

V gene TRBV19 combines with J gene TRBJ2-1; TRBD2 matches 16 bases. In germline, CDR1 is LNHDA, CDR2 SQIVND (reference sequence). J lost 1 base, V lost 3 bases, and 9 bases had no gene match. The CDR3 length is 20 residues. CDR3 sequence reads: CASSIEGTSGRAASYNEQFF. CDR3 DNA: TGTGCCAGTAGTATCGAGGGGACTAGCGGGAGGGCCGCTTCCTACAATGAGCAGTTCTTC.

This clone was seen only once. This chain links TRBV11-2 with TRBJ2-5, with TRBD2 matching 7 bases. V was clipped by 5 bases and J by 1 base; unmatched bases: 4. CDR1 is SGHAT, CDR2 FQNNGV, per germline. The CDR3 runs to 14 residues. For the CDR3, the DNA is TGTGCCAGCAGCCAGCAGCGGGGCCAAGAGACCCAGTACTTC. It codes for CASSQQRGQETQYF.

The chain couples TRBV3-1 (or the pseudogene TRBV3-2) to TRBJ2-1; D is perhaps TRBD1 or TRBD2 (6 bases each). The V gene's germline CDR1 is LGHDT and CDR2 YNNKEL (reference sequence). V shed 1 base and J shed 6 bases, with 10 bases lying between them. This CDR3 spans 14 amino acids. CDR3 nucleotides: TGTGCCAGCAGCCAAGGGGGGGCGGGCAATGAGCAGTTCTTC. Its protein is CASSQGGAGNEQFF.

The gene calls are TRBV30 and TRBJ1-4, with a tentative D call TRBD1 (6 bases). V was trimmed by 3 bases and J by 6 bases, leaving 14 bases between them. The CDR3 runs to 14 residues. The V gene's germline CDR1 is GTSNPN and CDR2 SVGIG (reference sequence). CDR3: CAWRRYRDDEKLFF. CDR3 sequence (DNA): TGTGCCTGGAGGCGATACAGGGACGATGAAAAACTGTTTTTT.

Details on this clone: The sample holds other DNA sequences that translate to the same CDR3. The chain employs TRBV3-1 (or the pseudogene TRBV3-2) and TRBJ2-5, with TRBD2 identical over 11 bases. Trimming took 1 base from V and 0 from J; bases not matched to a gene: 1. Looked up from germline, CDR1 is LGHDT and CDR2 is YNNKEL (reference sequence). The CDR3 is made up of 16 amino acids. Written as DNA, the CDR3 is TGTGCCAGCAGCCAAGGACTAGCGGGGTACCAAGAGACCCAGTACTTC. Protein sequence: CASSQGLAGYQETQYF.

J is TRBJ2-3 and V is TRBV6-6; tentatively, D is TRBD1 or TRBD2 (5 bases each). CDR3 length equals 14 residues. CDR1 and CDR2 (germline): MNHNY, SVGAGI (reference sequence). Trimming pared 6 bases from V and 0 bases from J, leaving 10 bases between. DNA for the CDR3: TGTGCCAGCAGATGGGACCCTAGCACAGATACGCAGTATTTT. Translating gives CASRWDPSTDTQYF.

The chain joins TRBV3-1 (or the pseudogene TRBV3-2) to TRBJ1-2; TRBD1 is a possible D gene (5 bases). The germline gives CDR1 LGHDT, CDR2 YNNKEL (reference sequence). The CDR3 length is 19 residues. V was trimmed by 6 bases and J by 3 bases, leaving 29 bases between them. The DNA for the CDR3 is TGTGCCAGCAGACCAGACCAGGGCTCTGTATGGGGACCTTACTATGGCTACACCTTC. Translation gives CASRPDQGSVWGPYYGYTF.

The chain combines TRBV10-3 with TRBJ2-3; D unresolved. The CDR3 runs to 14 residues. Germline values: CDR1 ENHRY, CDR2 SYGVKD. Deletions cut 0 bases from V and 4 bases from J, with 8 bases between. In DNA form, the CDR3 reads TGTGCCATCAGTGAGTCGAGATTGCCAGATACGCAGTATTTT. Translating it yields CAISESRLPDTQYF.

The J gene is TRBJ1-2, the V gene TRBV19; 7 nucleotides match TRBD1. After removal of 4 bases from V and 3 bases from J, the junction contained 17 bases not matched to a gene. From germline, CDR1 is LNHDA and CDR2 SQIVND (reference sequence). The length of the CDR3 is 18 residues. CDR3 sequence (DNA): TGTGCCAGTAGTACCGCCGCCAGGGGGGGGTTTTTATACTATGGCTACACCTTC. It is translated as CASSTAARGGFLYYGYTF.

This rearrangement joins TRBV27 to TRBJ2-2; 9 nucleotides match TRBD2. After removal of 6 bases from V and 2 bases from J, the junction contained 4 bases not matched to a gene. This CDR3 region has 15 residues. Germline V lookup: CDR1 MNHEY, CDR2 SMNVEV (reference sequence). CDR3 sequence (DNA): TGTGCCAGCAGGCCAGCGGGGGGAAACACCGGGGAGCTGTTTTTT. It yields the protein CASRPAGGNTGELFF.

The chain recombines TRBV10-3 with TRBJ1-2, with D hard to call. Trimming stripped 0 bases from V and 2 bases from J, with 10 bases between. The CDR3 is made up of 15 amino acids. Germline loops: CDR1 ENHRY, CDR2 SYGVKD. The CDR3 DNA follows: TGTGCCATCAGTGAGTCGGGAACCCTCAACTATGGCTACACCTTC. Translated, it gives CAISESGTLNYGYTF.

The chain uses TRBV19 and TRBJ1-3; D is unclear. The CDR3 runs to 17 residues. The V gene lost 3 bases and the J gene lost 0 bases, with 15 bases spanning the gap. In germline, CDR1 is LNHDA, CDR2 SQIVND (reference sequence). In DNA form, the CDR3 reads TGTGCCAGTAGTATTCCCGGCGAGATTTCCTCTGGAAACACCATATATTTT. Its translation is CASSIPGEISSGNTIYF.

The chain is built from TRBV3-1 (or the pseudogene TRBV3-2) and TRBJ1-1, with a tentative D call TRBD1 (5 bases). V gave up 4 bases and J gave up 2 bases, with 17 bases separating them. There are 16 residues in the CDR3. Germline values: CDR1 LGHDT, CDR2 YNNKEL (reference sequence). The CDR3 reads CASSPDVTAGNTEAFF. The CDR3, as DNA: TGTGCCAGCAGCCCAGACGTGACAGCGGGAAACACTGAAGCTTTCTTT.

This rearrangement joins TRBV6-1 to TRBJ1-2; tentatively, D is TRBD1 (5 bases). CDR1 is MNHNS, CDR2 SASEGT, per germline. This CDR3 is built from 12 residues. V shed 4 bases and J shed 2 bases, with 5 bases lying between them. Written as DNA, the CDR3 is TGTGCCAGCAGTGGACAGAACTATGGCTACACCTTC. It translates to CASSGQNYGYTF.

The V and J genes are TRBV5-8 and TRBJ2-5; 8 nucleotides line up with TRBD2. This CDR3 spans 16 amino acids. V was clipped by 6 bases and J by 1 base; unmatched bases: 11. Germline values: CDR1 SGHTS, CDR2 YDEGEE. In nucleotides, the CDR3 is TGTGCCAGCACCCCGGGGCCGGGAGGGACCCAAGAGACCCAGTACTTC. This codes for CASTPGPGGTQETQYF.